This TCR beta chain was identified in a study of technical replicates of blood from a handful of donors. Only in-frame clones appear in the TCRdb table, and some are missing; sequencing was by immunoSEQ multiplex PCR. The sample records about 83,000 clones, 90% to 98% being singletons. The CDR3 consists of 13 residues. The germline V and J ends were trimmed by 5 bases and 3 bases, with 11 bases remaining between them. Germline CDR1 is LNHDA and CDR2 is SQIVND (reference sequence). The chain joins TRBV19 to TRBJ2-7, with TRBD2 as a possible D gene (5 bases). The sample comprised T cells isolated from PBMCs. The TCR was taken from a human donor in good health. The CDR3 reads CASSGDYLYEQYF. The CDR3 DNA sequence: TGTGCCAGTAGTGGAGACTACCTCTACGAGCAGTACTTC. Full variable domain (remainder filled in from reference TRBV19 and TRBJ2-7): DGGITQSPKYLFRKEGQNVTLSCEQNLNHDAMYWYRQDPGQGLRLIYYSQIVNDFQKGDIAEGYSVSREKKESFPLTVTSAQKNPTAFYLCASSGDYLYEQYFGPGTRLTVT.